These 20 T cell receptor beta chains came from one sample sequenced in a study of tumor-infiltrating lymphocytes in primary liver carcinoma. A constant-region primer primed TCR beta cDNA synthesis from around 500 ng of total RNA. Library construction for TCR beta comprised three nested multiplex PCR rounds performed with slightly modified ARM-PCR. With TRBV1-TRBV30 forward primers and a C-beta reverse primer, the first two PCR rounds were run for approximately 10 cycles each. TCRdb reprocessed the multiplex PCR reads with MiXCR, giving one entry per CDR3 protein. The repertoire holds tens of thousands of distinct CDR3 sequences, 60% to 80% seen once, with approximately 25% in the top ten. Joint extraction of RNA and DNA used about 17-31 mg of bulk tissue that was unsorted. The sample consisted of liver tumor tissue from sampling region 5. As to subset: tumor region T5, tumor centre. The source of these receptors is a middle-aged man with primary liver carcinoma and hepatitis B virus infection.

The J gene is TRBJ1-5, the V gene TRBV11-2, with a tentative D call TRBD1 (6 bases). CDR3 length: 16 residues. Germline V gene lookup returns CDR1 SGHAT and CDR2 FQNNGV. Trimming took 8 bases from V and 4 from J, leaving 21 bases between them. CDR3 DNA: TGTGCCAGCGGCATAAAAGGGGGGCTGACGAATCAGCCCCAGCATTTT. Translated, it gives CASGIKGGLTNQPQHF. Drawing the rest from reference TRBV11-2 and TRBJ1-5, the complete variable domain is EAGVAQSPRYKIIEKRQSVAFWCNPISGHATLYWYQQILGQGPKLLIQFQNNGVVDDSQLPKDRFSAERLKGVDSTLKIQPAKLEDSAVYLCASGIKGGLTNQPQHFGDGTRLSIL.

The chain uses TRBV28 and TRBJ2-1; D is perhaps TRBD2 (6 bases). Germline V CDR1 and CDR2: MDHEN, SYDVKM. This CDR3 contains 15 residues. CDR3 nucleotides: TGTACTAGCAGAACGGACTTAACATCGGGTAATGAGCAGTTCTTC. Translation gives CTSRTDLTSGNEQFF.

Comments on this clonotype: The junction does not match germline at one end; this may be a read error. This chain joins TRBV29-1 and TRBJ1-2, with D unresolved. Germline loops: CDR1 SQVTM, CDR2 ANQGSEA. The CDR3 consists of 14 residues. The CDR3 DNA is TGCAGCCTTGAAGTCGACGGACCAGGTATTGGCTACACCTTC. Its translation: CSLEVDGPGIGYTF.

The V gene is TRBV6-2 or TRBV6-3, the J gene TRBJ2-5; D might be TRBD1 or TRBD2, each matching 5 bases. The V and J ends lost 4 bases and 0 bases respectively, with 21 bases between them. CDR1 and CDR2 (germline): MNHEY, SVGEGT. There are 18 residues in the CDR3. As DNA, the CDR3 is TGTGCCAGCAGTTCCCACACTCGGGACCTCATATACCAAGAGACCCAGTACTTC. It codes for CASSSHTRDLIYQETQYF.

About this clonotype: An end of the junction does not agree with germline; a read error may underlie this. The chain couples TRBV4-3 to TRBJ2-1; D is perhaps TRBD1 (5 bases). From germline, CDR1 is LGHNA and CDR2 YSLEER. The CDR3 spans 16 residues. CDR3 region: CASSQFPPPVDNEQFF. The CDR3, as DNA: TGCGCCAGCAGCCAATTCCCCCCCCCAGTGGACAACGAGCAGTTCTTC.

The V call is TRBV6-5, the J call TRBJ1-4; D gene unclear. The V end was cut by 10 bases, the J end by 0 bases, with 15 bases between. Germline CDR1 reads MNHEY; CDR2 reads SVGAGI. This CDR3 has 15 residues. CDR3: CANSYEIATNEKLFF. DNA of the CDR3: TGTGCCAACAGCTACGAGATTGCAACTAATGAAAAACTGTTTTTT.

A word on this clonotype: The junction departs from the called germline gene at one end, perhaps through a read error. This chain joins TRBV11-2 and TRBJ2-7, with D possibly matching TRBD2 (7 bases). Looked up from germline, CDR1 is SGHAT and CDR2 is FQNNGV. The CDR3 covers 12 residues. CDR3 sequence (DNA): TGTGCCAGCGGTCCGGGGGGCTACGATCAGTACTTC. This translates into CASGPGGYDQYF.

This clonotype was detected a few times. A read error is possible here, since a much larger clone lies one base away. The rearrangement links TRBV5-1 to TRBJ2-5, with 9 bases fitting TRBD1. This CDR3 is built from 14 residues. The germline gives CDR1 SGHRS, CDR2 YFSETQ. The CDR3 reads CTSSVQGAQETQYF. In DNA form, the CDR3 reads TGCACCAGCAGCGTACAGGGGGCCCAAGAGACCCAGTACTTC.

Of note for this clonotype: Its ends do not fully match the called genes, so a read error is possible. The chain uses TRBV11-3 and TRBJ2-1; D is unclear. The CDR3 has 14 residues. Germline CDR1 is SGHNT and CDR2 is YENEEA. CDR3 amino acids: CASSLGVSNNELFF. CDR3 nucleotides: TGTGCCAGCAGCTTAGGCGTCTCGAATAATGAGCTGTTTTTC.

J is TRBJ2-4 and V is TRBV6-6; D perhaps matches TRBD1 (6 bases). This CDR3 has 14 residues. V was pared by 10 bases and J by 15 bases, with 28 bases between. CDR1 MNHNY and CDR2 SVGAGI come from the germline V gene (reference sequence). DNA for the CDR3: TGTGCCAACAGACCAGATGGCCTCAGGGGACCCATGTACTTC. This gives the protein CANRPDGLRGPMYF.

For this clonotype: A junction end diverges from the germline sequence, so it may reflect a read error. The chain links TRBV5-1 to TRBJ2-1; the match to TRBD2 covers 9 bases. The germline CDR1 and CDR2 sequences are SGHRS and YFSETQ. The CDR3 totals 15 residues. In DNA, the CDR3 is TGCACCAGCAGTTTGACGGCGGGAGGGAGCAATGAGCAGTTCTTC. Amino acids: CTSSLTAGGSNEQFF.

A remark on this clonotype: Likely a read error: the CDR3 ends without its conserved phenylalanine or tryptophan. V is TRBV12-3 or TRBV12-4 and J is TRBJ1-1, with D unresolved. Trimming removed 6 bases at V and 7 bases at J, with 12 bases between. CDR3 length: 12 amino acids. The CDR3 here is CASSPIGIEAFY. CDR3 nucleotides: TGTGCCAGCAGCCCGATTGGCATTGAAGCTTTCTAT.

Notes on this clonotype: An end of the junction differs from the germline gene, which may be a read error. The chain carries TRBV11-1 and TRBJ2-2, with D possibly matching TRBD1 (5 bases). Per the germline V gene, CDR1 is SGHAT and CDR2 is FQDESV (reference sequence). The CDR3 has 15 amino acids. The CDR3 here is CTSNYTGPSSGELFF. CDR3 nucleotide sequence: TGTACCAGCAACTATACAGGACCTTCCTCCGGGGAGCTGTTTTTT.

About this clonotype: One end of the junction varies from germline; a read error may be responsible. The rearrangement links TRBV11-1 to TRBJ1-2; D ambiguous. CDR3 length: 14 residues. Germline lookup yields CDR1 SGHAT and CDR2 FQDESV (reference sequence). CDR3 protein: CASSFMGFGYGYSF. CDR3 nucleotides: TGTGCCAGTAGCTTCATGGGATTTGGCTATGGCTACTCCTTC.

This clonotype was recorded once. A read error may account for a junction end that differs from germline. This chain joins TRBV11-2 and TRBJ2-3; TRBD2 matches at 11 bases. CDR3 length equals 16 residues. Germline V CDR1 and CDR2: SGHAT, FQNNGV. The CDR3: CASNLRLAGNTDTQYF. The CDR3 coding sequence is TGTGCCAGCAACTTAAGACTAGCGGGGAACACAGATACCCAGTATTTT.

Comments on this clonotype: Compared with germline, one end of the junction differs, possibly owing to a read error. The gene calls are TRBV24-1 and TRBJ1-2; tentatively, D is TRBD1 (6 bases). Germline V gene sequence: CDR1 KGHDR, CDR2 SFDVKD. The CDR3 loop spans 16 amino acids. The CDR3 region is CVTSDLKDRPFYGYTF. DNA of the CDR3: TGTGTCACCAGTGATTTGAAGGACAGACCGTTCTATGGCTACACCTTC.

In the case of this clonotype: In this CDR3 the conserved last residue, phenylalanine or tryptophan, is missing, so a read error is likely. No DNA is shown, since the ends of the CDR3 on it are uncertain; the CDR3 is the one TCRdb lists. The genes are TRBV6-2 or TRBV6-3 and TRBJ2-2; the table's D gene call, TRBD1, was not cross checked with the DNA. CDR1 and CDR2 (germline): MNHEY, SVGEGT. The CDR3 sequence runs 15 residues, both termini included. The CDR3 is CTSERGGANTGELFY.

The gene calls are TRBV29-1 and TRBJ1-1; 8 bases fit TRBD1. The CDR3 loop spans 14 amino acids. Germline-derived CDR1 and CDR2 are SQVTM and ANQGSEA. The CDR3 DNA reads as TGCGACGTTGAAGAATGGACAGGGAGGACTGAAGCTTTCTTT. The encoded protein is CDVEEWTGRTEAFF.

The chain carries TRBV4-3 and TRBJ2-3; D remains ambiguous. The CDR3 loop spans 17 amino acids. Germline V lookup: CDR1 LGHNA, CDR2 YSLEER. The V and J ends lost 3 bases and 2 bases respectively, with 18 bases between them. CDR3 coding DNA: TGCGCCAGCAGCCAGAGAGCGTTAGGCTTCCCCACAGATACGCAGTATTTT. This encodes CASSQRALGFPTDTQYF.

As regards this clonotype: Likely a read error: the CDR3 ends without its conserved phenylalanine or tryptophan. V is TRBV13 and J is TRBJ2-5; no clear D. The V and J ends lost 3 bases and 4 bases respectively, with 12 bases between them. The V gene's germline CDR1 is PRHDT and CDR2 FYEKMQ (reference sequence). The CDR3 is made up of 14 amino acids. The CDR3 loop reads CASSLAGGIETQYL. CDR3 sequence (DNA): TGTGCCAGCAGCTTGGCAGGCGGAATAGAGACCCAGTACCTC.